Listed below are T cell receptor beta chains from one sample, sequenced in a study of blood T cells in healthy people across ages. TCRdb called the 5' RACE reads again in MiXCR, with one record for every CDR3 protein. The sample yields around 600,000 distinct CDR3 sequences, roughly 43% seen once. The sample consisted of blood. The receptors were sampled from a man older than 75 in good health. CDR3s include the opening cysteine and the closing phenylalanine or tryptophan. The D gene is left open where the match is weak. Size is stated for part of the rows, as once, few or many counts, or as a class when the clone is expanded.

>-|TRBJ2-5|few|TRBV20-1
TGCAGTGCTATGGGGACACACGGGGGCCAAGAGACCCAGTACTTC
CSAMGTHGGQETQYF
>-|TRBJ1-2|-|TRBV5-1
TGCGCCAGCAGCTTGAGCGCCAGGGAGAATGGCTACACCTTC
CASSLSARENGYTF
>TRBD1|TRBJ2-7|few|TRBV20-1
TGCAGTGCTTTGACCGGGACAGGACGGAACGAGCAGTACTTC
CSALTGTGRNEQYF
>TRBD1|TRBJ1-1|-|TRBV29-1
TGCAGCGTTATGGGGACAGGGGGCTGGAACACTGAAGCTTTCTTT
CSVMGTGGWNTEAFF
>-|TRBJ2-1|-|TRBV20-1
TGCAGTGCTAGATTCCCCGGGGGGCCGCACAATGAGCAGTTCTTC
CSARFPGGPHNEQFF
>-|TRBJ1-1|many|TRBV6-5
TGTGCCAGCAGTTACTCATCCGGTCCAGCCACTGAAGCTTTCTTT
CASSYSSGPATEAFF
>TRBD1|TRBJ2-1|few|TRBV29-1
TGCAGCGTCGGACAGGCCAGCTCCTACAATGAGCAGTTCTTC
CSVGQASSYNEQFF
>-|TRBJ2-5|-|TRBV4-3
TGCACCAGCAGCCAATACGAGGCGGGGTTCAGCGCAGAGACCCAGTACTTC
CTSSQYEAGFSAETQYF
>-|TRBJ2-3|-|TRBV9
TGTGCCAGCAGCTCATCTAGGGGGGGCACAGATACGCAGTATTTT
CASSSSRGGTDTQYF
>-|TRBJ2-4|few|TRBV25-1
TGTGCCAGCAGTGGGGACGGCAGGATTCAGTACTTC
CASSGDGRIQYF